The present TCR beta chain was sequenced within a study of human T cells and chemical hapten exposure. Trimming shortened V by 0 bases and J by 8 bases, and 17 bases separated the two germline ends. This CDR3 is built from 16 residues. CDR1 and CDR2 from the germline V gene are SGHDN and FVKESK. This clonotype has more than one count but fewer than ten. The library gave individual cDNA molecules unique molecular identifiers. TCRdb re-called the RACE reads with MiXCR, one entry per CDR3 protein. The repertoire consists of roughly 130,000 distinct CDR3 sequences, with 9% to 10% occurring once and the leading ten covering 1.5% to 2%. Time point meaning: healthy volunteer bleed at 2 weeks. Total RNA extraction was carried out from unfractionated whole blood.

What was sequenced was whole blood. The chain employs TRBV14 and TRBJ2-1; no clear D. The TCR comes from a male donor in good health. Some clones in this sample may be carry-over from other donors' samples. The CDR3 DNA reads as TGTGCCAGCAGCCAAGATACCGGCTTGAGTGGCGATGAGCAGTTCTTC. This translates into CASSQDTGLSGDEQFF. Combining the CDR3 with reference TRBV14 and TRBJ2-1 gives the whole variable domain EAGVTQFPSHSVIEKGQTVTLRCDPISGHDNLYWYRRVMGKEIKFLLHFVKESKQDESGMPNNRFLAERTGGTYSTLKVQPAELEDSGVYFCASSQDTGLSGDEQFFGPGTRLTVL.